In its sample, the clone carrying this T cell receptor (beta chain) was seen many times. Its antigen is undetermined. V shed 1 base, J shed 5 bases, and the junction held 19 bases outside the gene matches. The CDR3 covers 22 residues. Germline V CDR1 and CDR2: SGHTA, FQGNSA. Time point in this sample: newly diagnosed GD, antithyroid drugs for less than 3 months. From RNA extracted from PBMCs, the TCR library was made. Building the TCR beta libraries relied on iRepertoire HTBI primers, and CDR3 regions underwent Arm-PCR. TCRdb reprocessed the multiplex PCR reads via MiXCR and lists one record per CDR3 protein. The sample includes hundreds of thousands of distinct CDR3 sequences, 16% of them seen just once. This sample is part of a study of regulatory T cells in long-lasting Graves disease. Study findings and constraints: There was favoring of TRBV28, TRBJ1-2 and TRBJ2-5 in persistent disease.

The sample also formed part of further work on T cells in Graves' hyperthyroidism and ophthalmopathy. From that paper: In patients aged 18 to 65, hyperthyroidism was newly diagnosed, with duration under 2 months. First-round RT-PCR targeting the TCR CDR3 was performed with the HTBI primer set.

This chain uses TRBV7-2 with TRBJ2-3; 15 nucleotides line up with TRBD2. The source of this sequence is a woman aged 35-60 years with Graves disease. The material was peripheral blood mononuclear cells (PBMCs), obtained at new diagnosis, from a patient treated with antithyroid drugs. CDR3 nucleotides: TGTGCCAGCAGCTTAGTTGGGACTAGCGGGGGGCTCTTCGTGCCCTCCCAAGATACGCAGTATTTT. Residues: CASSLVGTSGGLFVPSQDTQYF. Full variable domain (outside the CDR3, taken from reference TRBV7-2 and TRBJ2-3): GAGVSQSPSNKVTEKGKDVELRCDPISGHTALYWYRQSLGQGLEFLIYFQGNSAPDKSGLPSDRFSAERTGGSVSTLTIQRTQQEDSAVYLCASSLVGTSGGLFVPSQDTQYFGPGTRLTVL.